This passage covers 27 T cell receptor beta chains from one sample sequenced in a study of tumor and adjacent non-tumor tissue in lung cancer. Three rounds of nested PCR, following a modified ARM-PCR protocol, produced the TCRbeta library. Each CDR3 protein gets one entry after TCRdb re-called the multiplex PCR reads with MiXCR. The top ten hold 15% to 20% of the sample, which has 75,000 to 95,000 distinct CDR3 sequences, about 67% seen once. The template was RNA from unsorted bulk tissue. Source material: lung tumor tissue. These receptors all come from a man between 60 and 75 years old with non-small cell lung cancer.

A single count supports this clonotype. The rearrangement links TRBV5-6 to TRBJ2-5, with unresolved D. The V end lost 1 base, the J end lost 4 bases, and 11 bases lay between the germline ends. The germline gives CDR1 SGHDT, CDR2 YYEEEE. This CDR3 comprises 14 residues. CDR3 residues: CASSLKGRGETQYF. The CDR3 coding sequence is TGTGCCAGCAGCTTGAAGGGTAGAGGAGAGACCCAGTACTTC.

A word on this clonotype: The conserved final phenylalanine or tryptophan is absent from the CDR3, which likely points to a read error. The chain is built from TRBV4-3 and TRBJ1-6; perhaps TRBD1 as D (5 bases). The CDR3 is 16 amino acids. Germline assignment: CDR1 LGHNA and CDR2 YSLEER. The DNA for the CDR3 is TGTGCCAGCAGCCAAGATTGGGGGTCCCGGAATTCACCACTCCACTTA. This translates into CASSQDWGSRNSPLHL.

This clonotype was counted once. A read error may account for a junction end that differs from germline. In DNA, the CDR3 is TGCAGAGTTGGAGGGAGGCCCTCATCGGATACGCAGTATTTT. Translating it yields CRVGGRPSSDTQYF. The genes are TRBV29-1 and TRBJ2-3, with D tentatively TRBD2 (6 bases). Germline V gene sequence: CDR1 SQVTM, CDR2 ANQGSEA. This CDR3 is built from 14 residues.

On this clonotype: Because the CDR3 is missing its conserved closing phenylalanine or tryptophan, this is likely a read error. The CDR3 here is CASTAGTASSYNEQFS. The CDR3, as DNA: TGCGCCAGCACCGCCGGGACGGCCAGCTCATACAATGAGCAGTTCTCC. The V gene is TRBV4-1, the J gene TRBJ2-1, with D perhaps TRBD1 or TRBD2 (5 bases each). The V gene lost 7 bases and the J gene lost 4 bases, with 20 bases spanning the gap. CDR3 size: 16 residues. CDR1 and CDR2 from the germline V gene are MGHRA and YSYEKL.

Note on this clonotype: Mismatch with germline at one junction end may stem from a read error. The chain joins TRBV29-1 to TRBJ1-2; TRBD1 aligns across 7 bases. CDR1 and CDR2 from the germline V gene are SQVTM and ANQGSEA. The CDR3 contains 10 residues. CDR3 loop: CSADREGYIF. The CDR3 bases are TGTAGCGCCGACAGGGAGGGCTACATCTTC. The full variable domain, its missing parts supplied by reference TRBV29-1 and TRBJ1-2, is SAVISQKPSRDICQRGTSLTIQCQVDSQVTMMFWYRQQPGQSLTLIATANQGSEATYESGFVIDKFPISRPNLTFSTLTVSNMSPEDSSIYLCSADREGYIFGSGTRLTVV.

This clonotype was picked up many times. The chain is built from TRBV10-3 and TRBJ1-2; 8 bases map to TRBD1. With 7 bases clipped from V and 2 bases from J, the junction kept 9 bases outside the gene matches. The CDR3 has 15 amino acids. Germline V lookup: CDR1 ENHRY, CDR2 SYGVKD. In nucleotides, the CDR3 is TGTGCCATCACTGAACAGGGGGAGGCGAACTATGGCTACACCTTC. Protein: CAITEQGEANYGYTF.

Worth noting for this clonotype: This may stem from a read error, because a much larger clone lies one nucleotide away. The rearrangement links TRBV4-1 to TRBJ1-3; TRBD1 is a possible D gene (5 bases). Germline V lookup: CDR1 MGHRA, CDR2 YSYEKL. This CDR3 contains 13 residues. The CDR3 sequence: CANSQAGGNTIYF. The CDR3 DNA reads as TGCGCCAACAGCCAAGCAGGGGGAAACACCATATATTTT.

This clonotype turned up a few times. A much larger clone differs by one base, so this may be a read error. The chain links TRBV6-5 to TRBJ2-3, with D unresolved. The CDR3 loop spans 14 amino acids. The germline CDR1 and CDR2 sequences are MNHEY and SVGAGI. V was trimmed by 6 bases and J by 0 bases, leaving 10 bases between them. The CDR3 spells CASSLWGSTDTQYF. The CDR3 DNA is TGTGCCAGCAGCTTGTGGGGAAGCACAGATACGCAGTATTTT.

Comment on this clonotype: One base away lies a much larger clone, so this may be a sequencing read error. The rearrangement links TRBV12-3 or TRBV12-4 to TRBJ1-3; tentative D call: TRBD1 (6 bases). This CDR3 spans 12 amino acids. The CDR3 DNA reads TGTGTCAGCAGGGGAGCTGGAAACACCATATATTTT. It specifies CVSRGAGNTIYF.

In this sample, this clonotype turned up a few times. Mismatch with germline at one junction end may stem from a read error. This chain connects TRBV20-1 to TRBJ1-1; tentatively, D is TRBD1 (5 bases). CDR3 size: 13 residues. Germline-derived CDR1 and CDR2 are DFQATT and SNEGSKA (reference sequence). The CDR3 spells CSTRVSRVTEAFF. The DNA of the CDR3 is TGCAGTACTAGAGTTAGCAGGGTCACTGAAGCTTTCTTT.

Comments on this clonotype: Without the conserved terminal phenylalanine or tryptophan, this CDR3 likely stems from a read error. This chain links TRBV12-5 with TRBJ1-2, with a weak D call TRBD1 (5 bases). Germline loops: CDR1 LGHNT, CDR2 FRNRAP. The CDR3 is 13 residues long. Here the CDR3 DNA reads TGCGCTAGCGGCCTGGGACTGATCTATGGCTACACCTTA. It is translated as CASGLGLIYGYTL.

Regarding this clonotype: One junction end does not reproduce the germline sequence, and a read error may be involved. DNA of the CDR3: TGCGCCAGGAACACAGACAGCAGAAGGGGCACAGATACACAGTATTTT. Translated: CARNTDSRRGTDTQYF. V and J are TRBV10-2 and TRBJ2-3, with a weak D call TRBD1 (5 bases). From germline, CDR1 is WSHSY and CDR2 SAAADI. CDR3 length equals 16 residues.

As to this clonotype: One end of the junction varies from germline; a read error may be responsible. CDR3 bases: TGCGCCAGCAGCCAAGACGCTCGAGTGATCGGGAAGCTGTTTTTT. It codes for CASSQDARVIGKLFF. This chain connects TRBV4-3 to TRBJ2-2; maybe TRBD2 (5 bases). From germline, CDR1 is LGHNA and CDR2 YSLEER. CDR3 length equals 15 residues.

Turning to this clonotype: Since a much larger clone is just one base distant, this may be a read error. Without the conserved terminal phenylalanine or tryptophan, this CDR3 likely stems from a read error. V gene TRBV5-1 combines with J gene TRBJ1-4, with TRBD1 matching over 12 bases. V trimming: 2 bases; J trimming: 7 bases; junction bases outside the gene matches: 12. This CDR3 is built from 18 residues. Germline CDR1 is SGHRS and CDR2 is YFSETQ. The CDR3 here is CASSFQPPGQGAVEKLFV. The DNA for the CDR3 is TGCGCCAGCAGCTTCCAACCCCCGGGACAGGGGGCGGTTGAAAAACTGTTTGTT.

This clonotype has more than one count but fewer than ten. One end of the junction varies from germline; a read error may be responsible. The chain employs TRBV5-1 and TRBJ2-7; no clear D. The V gene's germline CDR1 is SGHRS and CDR2 YFSETQ. The CDR3 covers 12 residues. The CDR3 region is CANSDGSYEQYF. The CDR3 DNA reads TGCGCCAACAGCGATGGGTCCTACGAGCAGTACTTC.

Worth noting for this clonotype: It may be a read error: a sequence one base away is much more abundant. The chain has TRBV12-3 or TRBV12-4 and TRBJ2-3, with D tentatively TRBD2 (6 bases). The CDR3 runs to 15 residues. The CDR3 sequence is CASSLGGDGSNTLYF. CDR3 in DNA: TGTGCCAGCAGTCTTGGAGGGGATGGGTCAAATACGCTGTATTTT.

Concerning this clonotype itself: Compared with germline, one end of the junction differs, possibly owing to a read error. The chain carries TRBV20-1 and TRBJ2-1; D is uncertain. The germline gives CDR1 DFQATT, CDR2 SNEGSKA (reference sequence). The CDR3 contains 12 residues. Here the CDR3 DNA reads TGCAATGCTAGAGTACAGAACAATGAGCAGTTCTTC. This gives the protein CNARVQNNEQFF.

As concerns this clonotype: At one end, the junction sequence differs from germline, possibly due to a read error. V gene TRBV11-1 combines with J gene TRBJ1-1, with TRBD1 matching over 7 bases. Germline V gene sequence: CDR1 SGHAT, CDR2 FQDESV (reference sequence). The CDR3 totals 17 residues. DNA of the CDR3: TGTGTCAGCAGCTTATTCAGGGACAGCACGGTTAACACTGAAGCTTTCTTC. Translated: CVSSLFRDSTVNTEAFF.

About this clonotype itself: Relative to the germline gene, one junction end is altered; a read error may explain this. The CDR3 sequence is CSLESGNYGYTF. The CDR3 nucleotides read TGCAGCCTTGAGAGTGGGAACTATGGCTACACCTTC. This rearrangement joins TRBV29-1 to TRBJ1-2; D is unclear. The CDR3 loop spans 12 amino acids. Per the germline V gene, CDR1 is SQVTM and CDR2 is ANQGSEA.

The chain employs TRBV12-3 or TRBV12-4 and TRBJ1-5; D remains ambiguous. V was pared by 11 bases and J by 4 bases, with 18 bases between. The CDR3 loop spans 14 amino acids. This CDR3 is CAGKAKLSNQPQHF. In nucleotides, the CDR3 is TGTGCCGGCAAGGCGAAACTTAGTAATCAGCCCCAGCATTTT.

At least ten counts were recorded for this clonotype. The V call is TRBV20-1, the J call TRBJ1-5; D may be TRBD1 (5 bases). Per the germline V gene, CDR1 is DFQATT and CDR2 is SNEGSKA (reference sequence). The CDR3 totals 11 residues. Trimming removed 6 bases at V and 9 bases at J, with 12 bases between. CDR3 DNA sequence: TGCAGTGCCCGAGGGGATGGGCCCCAGCATTTT. It is translated as CSARGDGPQHF.

This clonotype was detected once. This clone may be a read error of a much larger clone one base away. V gene TRBV7-9 combines with J gene TRBJ1-3, with D perhaps TRBD1 (6 bases). Per the germline V gene, CDR1 is SEHNR and CDR2 is FQNEAQ (reference sequence). The CDR3 has 18 amino acids. Written as DNA, the CDR3 is TGTGCCAGCAGCCGCAGGATGGACAGTCGTCTCTCTCGAAACACCATATATTTT. Protein product: CASSRRMDSRLSRNTIYF.

This clonotype was counted between two and nine times. One junction end does not reproduce the germline sequence, and a read error may be involved. This chain connects TRBV11-1 to TRBJ2-1, with D possibly matching TRBD2 (5 bases). The CDR3 length is 12 residues. Germline lookup yields CDR1 SGHAT and CDR2 FQDESV (reference sequence). CDR3 loop: CASSLGHGERLF. Here the CDR3 DNA reads TGTGCCAGCAGCCTCGGGCATGGTGAGCGGCTCTTC.

A remark on this clonotype: A read error is possible here, since a much larger clone lies one base away. This chain connects TRBV6-1 to TRBJ1-5; D unclear. Trimming removed 4 bases from V and 2 bases from J, with 12 bases in between. From germline, CDR1 is MNHNS and CDR2 SASEGT. The CDR3 is 15 amino acids. CDR3 sequence reads: CASSADSLCNQPQHF. CDR3 coding DNA: TGTGCCAGCAGTGCCGACTCGTTGTGCAATCAGCCCCAGCATTTT.

This clonotype came up a few times. One junction end disagrees with the germline gene, perhaps due to a read error. The chain joins TRBV6-6 to TRBJ2-3, with D perhaps given as TRBD1 or TRBD2 (5 bases each). CDR1 is MNHNY and CDR2 is SVGAGI in the germline V gene (reference sequence). The CDR3 has 17 amino acids. CDR3: CTSSYLLLTEGTDTQYF. The CDR3, as DNA: TGTACCAGCAGTTACCTATTGCTTACCGAGGGGACAGATACGCAGTATTTT.

A note on this clonotype: The CDR3 end shows no conserved phenylalanine or tryptophan, and so a read error is likely. The chain employs TRBV4-3 and TRBJ1-1; D not resolved. CDR3 length: 13 residues. Germline CDR1 reads LGHNA; CDR2 reads YSLEER. The CDR3 protein is CASSQDLSTEAFM. The CDR3 DNA follows: TGCGCCAGTAGCCAAGATCTCTCTACTGAAGCTTTCATG.

The chain combines TRBV5-1 with TRBJ2-5; D unresolved. The CDR3 covers 15 residues. Germline-derived CDR1 and CDR2 are SGHRS and YFSETQ. Deletions cut 2 bases from V and 8 bases from J, with 19 bases between. The CDR3 loop reads CASSLDPSSVDTQYF. The CDR3 nucleotides are TGCGCCAGCAGCTTAGACCCGTCCAGTGTTGATACCCAGTACTTC.